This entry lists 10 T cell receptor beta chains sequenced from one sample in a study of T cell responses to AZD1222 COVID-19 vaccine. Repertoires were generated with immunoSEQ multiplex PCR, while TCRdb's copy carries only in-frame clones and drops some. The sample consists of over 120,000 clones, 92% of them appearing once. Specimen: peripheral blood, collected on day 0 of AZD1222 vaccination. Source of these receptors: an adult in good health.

The DNA of the CDR3 is TGTGCCACAGGAATCGGGGGCGCAGAGACCCAGTACTTC. Protein: CATGIGGAETQYF. The rearrangement joins TRBV11-1 to TRBJ2-5; either TRBD1 or TRBD2 may fit D (6 bases each). This CDR3 region has 13 residues. The germline V gene has CDR1 SGHAT and CDR2 FQDESV (reference sequence). The V end lost 10 bases, the J end lost 4 bases, and 16 bases lay between the germline ends.

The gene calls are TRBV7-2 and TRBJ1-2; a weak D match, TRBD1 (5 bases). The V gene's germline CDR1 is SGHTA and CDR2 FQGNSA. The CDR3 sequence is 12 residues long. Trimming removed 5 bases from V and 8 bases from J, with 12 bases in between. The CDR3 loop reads CASSQVGVGYTF. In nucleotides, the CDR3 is TGTGCCAGCAGCCAAGTGGGGGTAGGCTACACCTTC.

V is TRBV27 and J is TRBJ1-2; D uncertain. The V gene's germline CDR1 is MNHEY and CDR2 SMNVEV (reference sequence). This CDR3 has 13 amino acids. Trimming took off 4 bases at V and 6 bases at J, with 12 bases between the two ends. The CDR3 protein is CASSSRLYHGYTF. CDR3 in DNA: TGTGCCAGCAGTTCCCGACTATATCATGGCTACACCTTC.

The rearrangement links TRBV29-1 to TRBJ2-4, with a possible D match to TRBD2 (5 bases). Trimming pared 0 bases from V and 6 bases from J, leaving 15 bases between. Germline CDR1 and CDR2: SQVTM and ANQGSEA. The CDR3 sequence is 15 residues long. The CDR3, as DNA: TGCAGCGTTGAAGATCTGAGGGCTCGGGGAAACATTCAGTACTTC. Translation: CSVEDLRARGNIQYF.

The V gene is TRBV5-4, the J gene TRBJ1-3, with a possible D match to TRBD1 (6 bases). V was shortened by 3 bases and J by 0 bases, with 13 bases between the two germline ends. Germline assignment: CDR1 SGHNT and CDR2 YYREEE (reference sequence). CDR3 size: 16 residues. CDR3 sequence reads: CASSYSGAASGNTIYF. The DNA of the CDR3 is TGTGCCAGCAGCTATTCAGGGGCCGCCTCTGGAAACACCATATATTTT.

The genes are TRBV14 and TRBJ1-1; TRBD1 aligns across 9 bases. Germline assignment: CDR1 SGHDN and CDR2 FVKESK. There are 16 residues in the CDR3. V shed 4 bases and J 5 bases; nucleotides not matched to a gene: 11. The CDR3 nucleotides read TGTGCCAGCAGCCCCCCGGGACAGGGTCTTGGAACTGAAGCTTTCTTT. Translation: CASSPPGQGLGTEAFF. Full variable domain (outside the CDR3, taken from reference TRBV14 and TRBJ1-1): EAGVTQFPSHSVIEKGQTVTLRCDPISGHDNLYWYRRVMGKEIKFLLHFVKESKQDESGMPNNRFLAERTGGTYSTLKVQPAELEDSGVYFCASSPPGQGLGTEAFFGQGTRLTVV.

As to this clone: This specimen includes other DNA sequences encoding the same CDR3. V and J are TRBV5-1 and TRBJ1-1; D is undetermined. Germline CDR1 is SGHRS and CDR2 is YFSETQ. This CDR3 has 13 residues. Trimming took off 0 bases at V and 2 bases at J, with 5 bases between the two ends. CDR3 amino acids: CASSLGGNTEAFF. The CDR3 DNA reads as TGCGCCAGCAGCTTGGGAGGTAACACTGAAGCTTTCTTT.

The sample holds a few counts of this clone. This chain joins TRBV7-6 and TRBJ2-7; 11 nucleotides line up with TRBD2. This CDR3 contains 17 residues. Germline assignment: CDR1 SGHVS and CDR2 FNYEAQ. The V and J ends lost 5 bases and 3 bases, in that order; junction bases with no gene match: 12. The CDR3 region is CASSTRLAGPRDYEQYF. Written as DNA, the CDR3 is TGTGCCAGCAGCACGCGACTAGCGGGACCCAGGGACTACGAGCAGTACTTC.

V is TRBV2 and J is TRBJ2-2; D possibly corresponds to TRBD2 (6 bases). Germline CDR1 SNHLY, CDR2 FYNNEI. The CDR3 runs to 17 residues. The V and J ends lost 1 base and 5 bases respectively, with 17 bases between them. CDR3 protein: CASSEVGVLGGTGELFF. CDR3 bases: TGTGCCAGCAGTGAAGTCGGCGTCCTCGGAGGGACCGGGGAGCTGTTTTTT.

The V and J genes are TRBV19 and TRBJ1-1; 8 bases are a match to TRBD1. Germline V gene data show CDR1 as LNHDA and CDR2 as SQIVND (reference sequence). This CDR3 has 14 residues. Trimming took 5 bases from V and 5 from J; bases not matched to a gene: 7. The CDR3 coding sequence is TGTGCCAGTAGTCTCGACAGGGGAAGTACTGAAGCTTTCTTT. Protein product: CASSLDRGSTEAFF.